These 30 T cell receptor beta chains originate from one sample sequenced in a study of blood T cell repertoires in COVID-19. Sequencing used immunoSEQ multiplex PCR; TCRdb keeps in-frame clones, though not all of them. The sample gives 60,000 to 75,000 clones, about three quarters of which show up once; approximately 52% is in the top ten. Input material: peripheral blood. The receptors derive from a woman aged 80 or over with acute or convalescent COVID-19.

CDR3 protein: CASSPRDRGDQPQHF. Written as DNA, the CDR3 is TGTGCCAGTAGTCCACGGGACAGGGGAGATCAGCCCCAGCATTTT. The chain joins TRBV19 to TRBJ1-5; 10 bases fit TRBD1. Trimming cost V 5 bases and J 5 bases; bases outside gene matches: 6. The CDR3 length is 15 residues. Per the germline V gene, CDR1 is LNHDA and CDR2 is SQIVND (reference sequence). Drawing the rest from reference TRBV19 and TRBJ1-5, the complete variable domain is DGGITQSPKYLFRKEGQNVTLSCEQNLNHDAMYWYRQDPGQGLRLIYYSQIVNDFQKGDIAEGYSVSREKKESFPLTVTSAQKNPTAFYLCASSPRDRGDQPQHFGDGTRLSIL.

The V gene is TRBV11-3, the J gene TRBJ2-1, with 9 bases identical to TRBD1. The germline gives CDR1 SGHNT, CDR2 YENEEA. This CDR3 has 17 residues. V trimming: 2 bases; J trimming: 6 bases; junction bases outside the gene matches: 11. CDR3 region: CASSLNNLGQGSNEQFF. In nucleotides, the CDR3 is TGTGCCAGCAGCTTAAACAATTTGGGACAGGGCTCCAATGAGCAGTTCTTC. The full variable domain, completed using reference TRBV11-3 and TRBJ2-1, is EAGVVQSPRYKIIEKKQPVAFWCNPISGHNTLYWYLQNLGQGPELLIRYENEEAVDDSQLPKDRFSAERLKGVDSTLKIQPAELGDSAVYLCASSLNNLGQGSNEQFFGPGTRLTVL.

The chain has TRBV18 and TRBJ2-1; D is possibly TRBD2 (7 bases). The CDR3 covers 16 residues. Germline values: CDR1 KGHSH, CDR2 LQKENI. Trimming shortened V by 0 bases and J by 5 bases, and 14 bases separated the two germline ends. CDR3 nucleotide sequence: TGTGCCAGCTCACCACCGGGCAGGGGAGGGAACAATGAGCAGTTCTTC. Translation: CASSPPGRGGNNEQFF. The full variable domain, rest sourced from reference TRBV18 and TRBJ2-1, is NAGVMQNPRHLVRRRGQEARLRCSPMKGHSHVYWYRQLPEEGLKFMVYLQKENIIDESGMPKERFSAEFPKEGPSILRIQQVVRGDSAAYFCASSPPGRGGNNEQFFGPGTRLTVL.

The rearrangement uses TRBV2 and TRBJ1-3; 7 bases align to TRBD1. Germline V gene lookup returns CDR1 SNHLY and CDR2 FYNNEI. The CDR3 runs to 15 residues. Losses at the gene ends were 4 bases for V and 4 bases for J; bases not matched to a gene: 7. The chain's CDR3 is CASSAGPGGGNTIYF. The CDR3 region has the DNA TGTGCCAGCAGTGCGGGGCCAGGGGGAGGAAACACCATATATTTT.

The V call is TRBV28, the J call TRBJ1-1; possibly TRBD1 for D (6 bases). Germline CDR1 reads MDHEN; CDR2 reads SYDVKM. Deletions cut 1 base from V and 5 bases from J, with 8 bases between. The CDR3 sequence is 13 residues long. The CDR3 loop reads CASSLSQGTEAFF. CDR3 nucleotides: TGTGCCAGCAGTTTATCCCAGGGGACTGAAGCTTTCTTT.

The chain has TRBV5-8 and TRBJ2-2; 15 bases align to TRBD2. Trimming at V came to 4 bases and at J to 4 bases, leaving 2 bases not matched to a gene. Germline CDR1 reads SGHTS; CDR2 reads YDEGEE. The length of the CDR3 is 16 residues. CDR3 residues: CASSRGLAGGTGELFF. The CDR3 DNA is TGTGCCAGCAGCCGGGGACTAGCGGGGGGCACCGGGGAGCTGTTTTTT.

The chain is built from TRBV29-1 and TRBJ2-2; 10 bases match TRBD2. CDR3 length: 15 amino acids. V gave up 4 bases and J gave up 7 bases; unmatched junction bases: 9. CDR1 and CDR2 from the germline V gene are SQVTM and ANQGSEA. In DNA, the CDR3 is TGCAGCGTTGCTGCTAGCGGGAGAACGAGCGGGGAGCTGTTTTTT. Protein sequence: CSVAASGRTSGELFF.

This clone was seen only once. The gene calls are TRBV7-2 and TRBJ2-3; no firm D call. Trimming stripped 1 base from V and 1 base from J, with 6 bases between. Per germline, CDR1 SGHTA and CDR2 FQGNSA. The length of the CDR3 is 14 residues. Here the CDR3 reads CASSLEPGTDTQYF. The CDR3 DNA is TGTGCCAGCAGCTTAGAACCAGGCACAGATACGCAGTATTTT.

V and J are TRBV19 and TRBJ1-3, with D hard to call. This CDR3 contains 12 residues. V was shortened by 7 bases and J by 4 bases, with 8 bases between the two germline ends. Germline CDR1 is LNHDA and CDR2 is SQIVND (reference sequence). CDR3 sequence (DNA): TGTGCCAGTAAGGGAGACGGAAACACCATATATTTT. It specifies CASKGDGNTIYF.

This chain links TRBV4-1 with TRBJ1-1, with D perhaps TRBD1 (5 bases). The germline CDR1 and CDR2 sequences are MGHRA and YSYEKL. CDR3 size: 17 residues. The V end was cut by 0 bases, the J end by 3 bases, with 17 bases between. The CDR3 sequence: CASSQDLVQAGHTEAFF. CDR3 nucleotides: TGCGCCAGCAGCCAAGATCTGGTACAGGCTGGGCACACTGAAGCTTTCTTT.

The chain carries TRBV7-2 and TRBJ2-7, with 7 positions matching TRBD2. Germline assignment: CDR1 SGHTA and CDR2 FQGNSA. The CDR3 extends over 14 amino acids. J gave up 0 bases and V 5 bases, and 4 bases lay outside the gene matches. The CDR3 protein is CASSPRTSSYEQYF. The CDR3 DNA follows: TGTGCCAGCAGCCCGAGGACTAGCTCCTACGAGCAGTACTTC.

The rearrangement uses TRBV19 and TRBJ2-5, with TRBD2 matching 15 bases. Trimming cost V 2 bases and J 4 bases; bases outside gene matches: 20. CDR1 is LNHDA, CDR2 SQIVND, per germline (reference sequence). The CDR3 loop spans 22 amino acids. CDR3 sequence (DNA): TGTGCCAGTAGTATATCCCCCCACCACGGACTAGCGGGAGGGCCCTCGACAGAGACCCAGTACTTC. It specifies CASSISPHHGLAGGPSTETQYF. Filled out from reference TRBV19 and TRBJ2-5, the complete variable domain reads DGGITQSPKYLFRKEGQNVTLSCEQNLNHDAMYWYRQDPGQGLRLIYYSQIVNDFQKGDIAEGYSVSREKKESFPLTVTSAQKNPTAFYLCASSISPHHGLAGGPSTETQYFGPGTRLLVL.

CDR3 sequence reads: CASSVGEPLNTEAFF. CDR3 DNA: TGTGCCAGCAGCGTAGGGGAGCCCCTGAACACTGAAGCTTTCTTT. The V call is TRBV9, the J call TRBJ1-1; D remains unclear. From germline, CDR1 is SGDLS and CDR2 YYNGEE. CDR3 length equals 15 residues. The ends were cut back, 0 bases at V and 0 bases at J, with 9 bases in the middle.

The chain is built from TRBV11-2 and TRBJ1-5; D is possibly TRBD1 (5 bases). Germline CDR1 SGHAT, CDR2 FQNNGV. The CDR3 contains 15 residues. Trimming left V 2 bases short and J 6 bases short, with 14 bases between. CDR3 bases: TGTGCCAGCAGCTTAATCACAGGTATAAGTCAGCCCCAGCATTTT. This gives the protein CASSLITGISQPQHF.

This chain connects TRBV7-2 to TRBJ2-1; D call uncertain. Trimming took off 5 bases at V and 0 bases at J, with 17 bases between the two ends. In germline, CDR1 is SGHTA, CDR2 FQGNSA. The CDR3 loop spans 17 amino acids. DNA for the CDR3: TGTGCCAGCAGCGTACGATCTCTACCGAGCTCCTACAATGAGCAGTTCTTC. Translating it yields CASSVRSLPSSYNEQFF.

This sequence joins TRBV7-3 and TRBJ2-3; D is unclear. Germline V gene sequence: CDR1 SGHTA, CDR2 FQGTGA. The CDR3 contains 14 residues. Trimming took 3 bases from V and 7 from J, leaving 14 bases between them. The DNA for the CDR3 is TGTGCCAGCAGCTTCAATGCCGCTACTTATACGCAGTATTTT. Translated, it gives CASSFNAATYTQYF. Filled out from reference TRBV7-3 and TRBJ2-3, the complete variable domain reads GAGVSQTPSNKVTEKGKYVELRCDPISGHTALYWYRQSLGQGPEFLIYFQGTGAADDSGLPNDRFFAVRPEGSVSTLKIQRTERGDSAVYLCASSFNAATYTQYFGPGTRLTVL.

This sequence joins TRBV28 and TRBJ2-7; 7 bases agree with TRBD1. V lost 6 bases, J lost 4 bases, and 12 bases stayed unmatched. The germline CDR1 and CDR2 sequences are MDHEN and SYDVKM. This CDR3 is built from 15 residues. CDR3 sequence reads: CASSQPGQYLYEQYF. Here the CDR3 DNA reads TGTGCCAGCAGCCAACCGGGACAGTATCTTTACGAGCAGTACTTC.

The gene calls are TRBV18 and TRBJ2-2; maybe TRBD1 (6 bases). This CDR3 comprises 16 residues. The germline CDR1 and CDR2 sequences are KGHSH and LQKENI. V lost 10 bases and J lost 4, with 22 bases in between. Here the CDR3 reads CATPPKAGTPTGELFF. DNA for the CDR3: TGTGCCACCCCCCCCAAGGCCGGGACACCCACCGGGGAGCTGTTTTTT.

The V call is TRBV4-3, the J call TRBJ2-3; D unclear. Germline V gives CDR1 LGHNA, CDR2 YSLEER. V dropped 1 base and J dropped 3 bases, with 5 bases sitting between them. This CDR3 contains 13 residues. This CDR3 reads CASSQGRTDTQYF. Here the CDR3 DNA reads TGCGCCAGCAGCCAAGGGCGGACAGATACGCAGTATTTT.

This sequence joins TRBV11-2 and TRBJ1-4, with D maybe TRBD1 (5 bases). V lost 7 bases, J lost 8 bases, and 23 bases lay in between. Germline V gives CDR1 SGHAT, CDR2 FQNNGV. This CDR3 has 16 amino acids. CDR3 coding DNA: TGTGCCAGCAACCCCGGCCGGGGGGGAGTACGGGAAAAACTGTTTTTT. Translating it yields CASNPGRGGVREKLFF.

Note on this clone: At one boundary the junction diverges from the germline segment, which might be a read error. J is TRBJ2-2 and V is TRBV5-5; no definite D call. The CDR3 is 15 amino acids. From germline, CDR1 is SGHKS and CDR2 YYEKEE (reference sequence). The CDR3 sequence is CASRLDPSGTGELFF. In nucleotides, the CDR3 is TGTGCCAGCAGATTGGACCCCTCGGGCACCGGGGAGCTGTTTTTT. Complete variable domain (other parts from reference TRBV5-5 and TRBJ2-2): DAGVTQSPTHLIKTRGQQVTLRCSPISGHKSVSWYQQVLGQGPQFIFQYYEKEERGRGNFPDRFSARQFPNYSSELNVNALLLGDSALYLCASRLDPSGTGELFFGEGSRLTVL.

The gene calls are TRBV28 and TRBJ2-6; 9 bases map to TRBD1. The V segment lost 2 bases and the J segment 0 bases; nucleotides outside the gene matches: 2. The CDR3 covers 17 residues. In germline, CDR1 is MDHEN, CDR2 SYDVKM. The CDR3 loop reads CASSLGTGFSGANVLTF. As DNA, the CDR3 is TGTGCCAGCAGTTTAGGGACAGGGTTCTCTGGGGCCAACGTCCTGACTTTC.

The gene calls are TRBV27 and TRBJ1-2; the D is unclear. There are 13 residues in the CDR3. Trimming took off 3 bases at V and 3 bases at J, with 8 bases between the two ends. Germline values: CDR1 MNHEY, CDR2 SMNVEV (reference sequence). CDR3 amino acids: CASSLAGDYGYTF. DNA of the CDR3: TGTGCCAGCAGTTTGGCCGGGGACTATGGCTACACCTTC.

The chain has TRBV14 and TRBJ1-4; perhaps TRBD1 as D (5 bases). The V and J ends lost 0 bases and 6 bases respectively, with 23 bases between them. CDR1 is SGHDN, CDR2 FVKESK, per germline. The CDR3 runs 19 residues. This CDR3 reads CASSQDRGVFWAGDEKLFF. The CDR3 DNA is TGTGCCAGCAGCCAAGATAGAGGGGTCTTTTGGGCGGGAGATGAAAAACTGTTTTTT.

The CDR3 reads CASASGGNEQFF. The DNA of the CDR3 is TGTGCCAGCGCCTCCGGGGGCAATGAGCAGTTCTTC. The V gene is TRBV6-5, the J gene TRBJ2-1, with TRBD2 as a possible D gene (6 bases). Germline V gene sequence: CDR1 MNHEY, CDR2 SVGAGI. The CDR3 contains 12 residues. Trimming cost V 8 bases and J 6 bases, with 11 bases left between them.

V gene TRBV7-8 combines with J gene TRBJ1-2; D gene uncertain. Trimming left V 5 bases short and J 8 bases short, with 27 bases between. Germline V CDR1 and CDR2: SGHVS, FQNEAQ. The CDR3 has 17 amino acids. This chain's CDR3 is CASSAQRKIRPVVGYTF. The DNA of the CDR3 is TGTGCCAGCAGCGCCCAGCGCAAGATTCGACCAGTTGTGGGCTACACCTTC.

The V call is TRBV28, the J call TRBJ1-5; D might be TRBD1 (5 bases). There are 15 residues in the CDR3. Between the trimmed V and J ends, which lost 2 bases and 3 bases, there was a span of 11 bases. Germline CDR1 and CDR2: MDHEN and SYDVKM. CDR3 residues: CASSLDSVNNQPQHF. The CDR3 nucleotides read TGTGCCAGCAGTTTAGACAGCGTGAACAATCAGCCCCAGCATTTT. Looking up the rest from reference TRBV28 and TRBJ1-5 gives the full variable domain: DVKVTQSSRYLVKRTGEKVFLECVQDMDHENMFWYRQDPGLGLRLIYFSYDVKMKEKGDIPEGYSVSREKKERFSLILESASTNQTSMYLCASSLDSVNNQPQHFGDGTRLSIL.

V gene TRBV7-9 combines with J gene TRBJ2-7, with a weak D call TRBD1 (6 bases). CDR1 and CDR2 from the germline V gene are SEHNR and FQNEAQ (reference sequence). V was shortened by 5 bases and J by 6 bases, with 14 bases between the two germline ends. This CDR3 has 13 residues. In nucleotides, the CDR3 is TGTGCCAGCAGCGCAAACAGGGCTCTCGAGCAGTACTTC. This encodes CASSANRALEQYF.

In nucleotides, the CDR3 is TGTGCCAGCAGCTTGGGTCGGGGTTCTGGAAACACCATATATTTT. It translates to CASSLGRGSGNTIYF. This chain connects TRBV5-4 to TRBJ1-3; D uncertain. CDR1 SGHNT and CDR2 YYREEE come from the germline V gene (reference sequence). Trimming removed 0 bases at V and 1 base at J, with 8 bases between. The CDR3 sequence is 15 residues long.

The chain employs TRBV6-5 and TRBJ1-2; no clear D gene. V was pared by 0 bases and J by 7 bases, with 15 bases between. The CDR3 extends over 15 amino acids. Germline CDR1 is MNHEY and CDR2 is SVGAGI. The CDR3 here is CASSYSDLSRGGYTF. In DNA, the CDR3 is TGTGCCAGCAGTTACTCGGACTTATCCCGTGGTGGCTACACCTTC.